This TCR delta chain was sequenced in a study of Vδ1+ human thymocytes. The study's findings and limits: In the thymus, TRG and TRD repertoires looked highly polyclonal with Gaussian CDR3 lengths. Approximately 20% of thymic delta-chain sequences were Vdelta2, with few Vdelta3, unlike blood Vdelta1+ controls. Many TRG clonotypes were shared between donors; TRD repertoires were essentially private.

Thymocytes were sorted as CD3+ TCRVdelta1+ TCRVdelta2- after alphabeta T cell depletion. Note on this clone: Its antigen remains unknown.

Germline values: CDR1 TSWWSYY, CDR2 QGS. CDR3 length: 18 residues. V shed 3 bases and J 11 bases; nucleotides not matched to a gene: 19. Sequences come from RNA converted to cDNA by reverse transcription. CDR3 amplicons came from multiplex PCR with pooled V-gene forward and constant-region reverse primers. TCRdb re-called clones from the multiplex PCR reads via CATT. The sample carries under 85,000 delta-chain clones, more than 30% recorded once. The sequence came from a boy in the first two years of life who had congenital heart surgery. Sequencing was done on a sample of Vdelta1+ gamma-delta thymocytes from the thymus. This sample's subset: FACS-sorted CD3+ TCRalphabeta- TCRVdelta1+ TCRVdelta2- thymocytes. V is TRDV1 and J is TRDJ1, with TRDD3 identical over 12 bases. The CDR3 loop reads CALGDHLPLWGIRRGLIF. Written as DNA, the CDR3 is TGTGCTCTTGGGGACCACCTCCCCCTCTGGGGGATACGCAGAGGGCTCATCTTT.